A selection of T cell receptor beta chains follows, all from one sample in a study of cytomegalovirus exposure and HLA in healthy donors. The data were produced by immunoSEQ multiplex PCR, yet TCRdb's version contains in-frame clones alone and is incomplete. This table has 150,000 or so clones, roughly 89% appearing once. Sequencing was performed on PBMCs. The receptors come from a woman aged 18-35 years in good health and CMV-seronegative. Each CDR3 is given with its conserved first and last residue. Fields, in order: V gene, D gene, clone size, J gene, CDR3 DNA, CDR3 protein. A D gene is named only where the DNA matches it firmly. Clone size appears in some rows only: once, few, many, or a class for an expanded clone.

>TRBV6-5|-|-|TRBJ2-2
TGTGCCAGCAGTTACTCACGGGGGAACACCGGGGAGCTGTTTTTT
CASSYSRGNTGELFF
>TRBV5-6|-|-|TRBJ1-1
TGTGCCAGCAGCTCAAGCTGGTATGGGAACACTGAAGCTTTCTTT
CASSSSWYGNTEAFF
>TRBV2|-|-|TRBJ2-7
TGTGCCAGCAGGAGGGGGTACGAGCAGTACTTC
CASRRGYEQYF
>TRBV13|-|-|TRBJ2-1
TGTGCCAGCAGCCGTATGGGGCGGGAGCAGTTCTTC
CASSRMGREQFF
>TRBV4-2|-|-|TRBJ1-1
TGTGCCAGCAGCCAAGCGGTACTCGGCACGACTAACACTGAAGCTTTCTTT
CASSQAVLGTTNTEAFF
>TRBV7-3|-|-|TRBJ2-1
TGTGCCAGCAGCCCATCCATTGGGGGAGGTGAGCAGTTCTTC
CASSPSIGGGEQFF
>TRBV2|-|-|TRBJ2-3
TGTGCCAGCAGATTCCAGGTTAGCACAGATACGCAGTATTTT
CASRFQVSTDTQYF
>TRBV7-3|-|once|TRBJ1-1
TGTGCCAGCAGCGCCGGACAGCTCATGAACACTGAAGCTTTCTTT
CASSAGQLMNTEAFF
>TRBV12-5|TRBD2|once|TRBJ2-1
TGTGCTAGTGGTTTGGTACGGGAAGCAGCGGGGAATTCCGCTTGTATCAATGAGCAGTTCTTC
CASGLVREAAGNSACINEQFF
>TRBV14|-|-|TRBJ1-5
TGTGCCAGCAGCCAAGGGGGCCCTTATAGCAATCAGCCCCAGCATTTT
CASSQGGPYSNQPQHF
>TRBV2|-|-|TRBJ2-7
TGTGCCAGCCTCCCGCTCGGCAGGGCAGACGAGCAGTACTTC
CASLPLGRADEQYF
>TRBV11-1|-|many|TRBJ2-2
TGTGCCAGCAGCTTAGGATTTACAGAGATTAACACCGGGGAGCTGTTTTTT
CASSLGFTEINTGELFF
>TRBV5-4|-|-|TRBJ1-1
TGTGCCAGCAGCTTGGGAGGGGGTCGGAACACTGAAGCTTTCTTT
CASSLGGGRNTEAFF
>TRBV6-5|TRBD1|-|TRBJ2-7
TGTGCCAGCAGTTACGACAGGGGCTCCTACGAGCAGTACTTC
CASSYDRGSYEQYF
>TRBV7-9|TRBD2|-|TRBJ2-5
TGTGCCAGCAGCCCCTGGGGGGGTGAGACCCAGTACTTC
CASSPWGGETQYF
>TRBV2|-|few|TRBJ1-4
TGTGCCAGCAGTGAAGACCCAGATCCCGAAAAACTGTTTTTT
CASSEDPDPEKLFF
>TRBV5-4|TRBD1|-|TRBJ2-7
TGTGCCAGCAGCTTCCCGGGACAGTCGGGCTACGAGCAGTACTTC
CASSFPGQSGYEQYF
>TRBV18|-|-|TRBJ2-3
TGTGCCAGCTCAACCTCCAGCGGGAGCACAGATACGCAGTATTTT
CASSTSSGSTDTQYF
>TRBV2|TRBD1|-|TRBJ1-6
TGTGCCAGCAGTGAATTGGGACAGGGAATAGCACCCCTCCACTTT
CASSELGQGIAPLHF
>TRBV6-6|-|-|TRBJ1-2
TGTAAAACAGCAGGTGGTCAGGGTCTGGAGGGCTACACCTTC
CKTAGGQGLEGYTF
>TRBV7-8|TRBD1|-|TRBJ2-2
TGTGCCAGTCAAGGGGGCGCTTTTACCGGGGAGCTGTTTTTT
CASQGGAFTGELFF
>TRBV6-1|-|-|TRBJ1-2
TGTGCCAGCAGCCAGGGACACCGGGCCAGCTACACCTTC
CASSQGHRASYTF
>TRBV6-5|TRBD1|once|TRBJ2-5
TGTGCCACCGGGACAGGTCCTCTCGGAGGGACCCAGTACTTC
CATGTGPLGGTQYF
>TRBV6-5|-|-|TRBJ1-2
TGTGCCAGCAGTTTTGGCAGGGAAAACGATGGCTACACCTTC
CASSFGRENDGYTF
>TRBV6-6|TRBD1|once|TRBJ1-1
TGTGCCAGCAGTTACCCAGCAGGGGGTTCGGCTGAAGCTTTCTTT
CASSYPAGGSAEAFF
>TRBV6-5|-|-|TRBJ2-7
TGTGCCAGCACCCCGTGGAGGGGGCGATCGGGAGAGCAGTACTTC
CASTPWRGRSGEQYF
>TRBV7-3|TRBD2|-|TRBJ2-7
TGTGCCAGCAGTTTTCGGAGCGGGGGGCCCTACGAGCAGTACTTC
CASSFRSGGPYEQYF
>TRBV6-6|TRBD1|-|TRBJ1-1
TGTGCCAGCAGCAACCCAGGGGGAAGAACTGAAGCTTTCTTT
CASSNPGGRTEAFF
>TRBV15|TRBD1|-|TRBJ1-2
TGTGCCACCAGCAGAACCCGGGACAGGGGGACTCAGGGCTATGGCTACACCTTC
CATSRTRDRGTQGYGYTF
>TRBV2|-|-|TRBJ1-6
TGTGCCAGCATCCAGGGAGGTCTTTCACCCCTCCACTTT
CASIQGGLSPLHF
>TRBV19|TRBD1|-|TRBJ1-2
TGTGCCAGTAGTATGACAGGGAACTATGGCTACACCTTC
CASSMTGNYGYTF